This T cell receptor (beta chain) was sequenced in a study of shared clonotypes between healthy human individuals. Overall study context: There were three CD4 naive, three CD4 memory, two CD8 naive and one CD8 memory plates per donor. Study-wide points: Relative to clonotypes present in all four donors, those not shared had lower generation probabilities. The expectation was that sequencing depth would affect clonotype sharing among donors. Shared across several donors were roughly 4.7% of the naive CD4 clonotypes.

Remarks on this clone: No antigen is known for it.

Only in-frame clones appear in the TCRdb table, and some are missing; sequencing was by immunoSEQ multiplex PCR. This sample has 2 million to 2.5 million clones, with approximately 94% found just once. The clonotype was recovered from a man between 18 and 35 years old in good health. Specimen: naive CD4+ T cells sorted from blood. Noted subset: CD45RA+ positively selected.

DNA for the CDR3: TGTGCCAGCTCACCGTCACAGTCCTATAGCAATCAGCCCCAGCATTTT. The encoded protein is CASSPSQSYSNQPQHF. V is TRBV18 and J is TRBJ1-5; D gene uncertain. V was trimmed by 3 bases and J by 0 bases, leaving 12 bases between them. Germline CDR1 reads KGHSH; CDR2 reads LQKENI. The CDR3 length is 16 residues.